What follows are 22 T cell receptor beta chains derived from one specimen sequenced in a study of T cell repertoires in cytomegalovirus infection. One entry per CDR3 protein results from TCRdb running MiXCR on the reads. Seen here are 150,000 or so distinct CDR3 sequences, about 6% observed once, and the top ten hold about 20%. Sequencing was performed on PBMCs. These receptors were collected from a human donor in good health (CMV status not recorded). Some clones in this sample may be carry-over from other donors' samples.

This clonotype was detected many times. This rearrangement joins TRBV7-2 to TRBJ2-7; no clear D. The CDR3 is made up of 12 amino acids. Trimming pared 0 bases from V and 7 bases from J, leaving 7 bases between. CDR1 SGHTA and CDR2 FQGNSA come from the germline V gene. In DNA form, the CDR3 reads TGTGCCAGCAGCTTAGCCTTCCAAGAGCAGTACTTC. Residues: CASSLAFQEQYF.

There are many counts of this clonotype. This chain joins TRBV7-8 and TRBJ1-2; D ambiguous. This CDR3 contains 13 residues. Per germline, CDR1 SGHVS and CDR2 FQNEAQ. Trimming stripped 9 bases from V and 8 bases from J, with 19 bases between. As DNA, the CDR3 is TGTGCCAGTAATGTCGACCCTTCGGGAGGCTACACCTTC. It codes for CASNVDPSGGYTF.

This clonotype has a handful of counts. The rearrangement links TRBV20-1 to TRBJ2-4; D tentatively fits TRBD1 or TRBD2 (6 bases each). The CDR3 has 16 residues. The V gene lost 0 bases and the J gene lost 7 bases, with 19 bases spanning the gap. CDR1 and CDR2 (germline): DFQATT, SNEGSKA (reference sequence). As DNA, the CDR3 is TGCAGTGCTAGAGATTCGGCTACGTGGAGGGGGAACATTCAGTACTTC. As protein: CSARDSATWRGNIQYF.

This clonotype has ten or more counts. This chain connects TRBV28 to TRBJ2-7; D could derive from TRBD1 or TRBD2 (5 bases each). V gave up 4 bases and J gave up 0 bases, with 10 bases separating them. The length of the CDR3 is 14 residues. Germline CDR1 and CDR2: MDHEN and SYDVKM. The CDR3 sequence: CASSSAGASYEQYF. DNA for the CDR3: TGTGCCAGCAGTTCCGCCGGGGCCTCCTACGAGCAGTACTTC.

As DNA, the CDR3 is TGTGCCAGCAGCTCCCGACTAGCGGGGGGTAAGACCAATGAGCAGTTCTTC. Residues: CASSSRLAGGKTNEQFF. This sequence joins TRBV7-3 and TRBJ2-1; TRBD2 agrees at 13 bases. The CDR3 has 17 amino acids. Looked up from germline, CDR1 is SGHTA and CDR2 is FQGTGA. J gave up 6 bases and V 4 bases, and 9 bases lay outside the gene matches.

This clonotype showed up many times. The rearrangement uses TRBV2 and TRBJ2-5; the match to TRBD2 covers 12 bases. The CDR3 is 15 amino acids. With V trimmed by 8 bases and J by 5 bases, 9 bases remained unmatched. Germline CDR1 and CDR2: SNHLY and FYNNEI. In DNA form, the CDR3 reads TGTGCCAGCTCTCGACTAGCGGGGGTACGGGAGACCCAGTACTTC. This codes for CASSRLAGVRETQYF.

This clonotype was detected only a few times. This may stem from a read error, because a much larger clone lies one nucleotide away. V usage is TRBV7-2 and J usage is TRBJ1-6; D may be TRBD1 (5 bases). Germline values: CDR1 SGHTA, CDR2 FQGNSA. V was trimmed by 2 bases and J by 5 bases, leaving 10 bases between them. The CDR3 loop spans 15 amino acids. The CDR3 loop is CTSSLLGEHNSPLHF. CDR3 bases: TGTACCAGCAGCTTACTGGGGGAACATAATTCACCCCTCCACTTT.

This clonotype was seen at least ten times. The V gene is TRBV7-2, the J gene TRBJ1-5; D is uncertain. The CDR3 is 14 amino acids. V lost 5 bases and J lost 0, with 8 bases in between. From germline, CDR1 is SGHTA and CDR2 FQGNSA. CDR3 sequence (DNA): TGTGCCAGCAGCCTGTTCTATAGCAATCAGCCCCAGCATTTT. This encodes CASSLFYSNQPQHF. Full variable domain (rest looked up from reference TRBV7-2 and TRBJ1-5): GAGVSQSPSNKVTEKGKDVELRCDPISGHTALYWYRQSLGQGLEFLIYFQGNSAPDKSGLPSDRFSAERTGGSVSTLTIQRTQQEDSAVYLCASSLFYSNQPQHFGDGTRLSIL.

This clonotype was found a few times. The chain links TRBV14 to TRBJ1-1, with 8 bases lining up with TRBD1. This CDR3 contains 14 residues. Per the germline V gene, CDR1 is SGHDN and CDR2 is FVKESK. Trimming took 1 base from V and 5 from J; bases not matched to a gene: 3. CDR3 sequence: CASSQVRGLTEAFF. CDR3 bases: TGTGCCAGCAGCCAAGTCAGGGGGCTAACTGAAGCTTTCTTT.

This clonotype was seen many times. The chain recombines TRBV7-2 with TRBJ1-1, with D unclear. Per the germline V gene, CDR1 is SGHTA and CDR2 is FQGNSA. V dropped 1 base and J dropped 0 bases, with 12 bases sitting between them. This CDR3 region has 16 residues. The CDR3 region is CASSLGPGAMNTEAFF. As DNA, the CDR3 is TGTGCCAGCAGCTTAGGCCCGGGAGCCATGAACACTGAAGCTTTCTTT.

This clonotype has only a few counts. This chain links TRBV6-2 or TRBV6-3 with TRBJ2-5; 13 bases align to TRBD2. Germline values: CDR1 MNHEY, CDR2 SVGEGT. The junction had 3 bases not matched to a gene; V was cut back by 6 bases and J by 2 bases. The CDR3 has 15 residues. Here the CDR3 reads CASRKTSGGQETQYF. In DNA, the CDR3 is TGTGCCAGCAGGAAGACTAGCGGGGGGCAAGAGACCCAGTACTTC.

Many counts were recorded for this clonotype. The DNA for the CDR3 is TGTGCCAGCAGCGAGGGGCTGGACGACAATGAGCAGTTCTTC. Its protein is CASSEGLDDNEQFF. The V gene is TRBV7-8, the J gene TRBJ2-1; D tentatively reads TRBD1 or TRBD2 (5 bases each). Trimming removed 5 bases at V and 5 bases at J, with 13 bases between. There are 14 residues in the CDR3. Germline CDR1 reads SGHVS; CDR2 reads FQNEAQ.

The chain combines TRBV5-8 with TRBJ2-7; D is undetermined. The CDR3 length is 16 residues. V was clipped by 4 bases and J by 0 bases, with 17 bases between them. From germline, CDR1 is SGHTS and CDR2 YDEGEE. CDR3 coding DNA: TGTGCCAGCAGCCCCTTAAAACAGTTTAACTCCTACGAGCAGTACTTC. Translating it yields CASSPLKQFNSYEQYF.

This clonotype occurred many times. The V and J genes are TRBV7-9 and TRBJ2-7; the D gene is possibly TRBD1 (5 bases). V was cut by 5 bases and J by 0 bases, with 14 bases left in between. The CDR3 has 15 amino acids. CDR1 and CDR2 (germline): SEHNR, FQNEAQ (reference sequence). CDR3 nucleotide sequence: TGTGCCAGCAGCAAAAGACAGTCGAGCTCCTACGAGCAGTACTTC. Its translation: CASSKRQSSSYEQYF.

The sample holds a few counts of this clonotype. The chain couples TRBV23-1 to TRBJ1-5, with D perhaps matching TRBD1 (6 bases). TRBV23-1 is an open reading frame whose function is uncertain. This CDR3 is 18 amino acids long. Trimming stripped 6 bases from V and 3 bases from J, with 24 bases between. The CDR3 protein is CASRPQGQSDGVNQPQHF. As DNA, the CDR3 is TGCGCCAGCAGGCCTCAGGGACAATCAGATGGGGTCAATCAGCCCCAGCATTTT.

This clonotype occurred many times. The chain couples TRBV7-3 to TRBJ2-1; 7 bases are shared with TRBD2. Per germline, CDR1 SGHTA and CDR2 FQGTGA. This CDR3 region has 15 residues. Losses at the gene ends were 4 bases for V and 6 bases for J; bases not matched to a gene: 9. In nucleotides, the CDR3 is TGTGCCAGCAGCTCCAACCGTGGGGGGGTCAATGAGCAGTTCTTC. Protein: CASSSNRGGVNEQFF.

This clonotype showed up just a few times. The rearrangement links TRBV5-1 to TRBJ1-1; no reliable D call. The CDR3 consists of 12 residues. V was trimmed by 5 bases and J by 3 bases, leaving 8 bases between them. Per germline, CDR1 SGHRS and CDR2 YFSETQ. CDR3 coding DNA: TGCGCCAGCAGGTTCGAGGACACTGAAGCTTTCTTT. As protein: CASRFEDTEAFF. Drawing the rest from reference TRBV5-1 and TRBJ1-1, the complete variable domain is KAGVTQTPRYLIKTRGQQVTLSCSPISGHRSVSWYQQTPGQGLQFLFEYFSETQRNKGNFPGRFSGRQFSNSRSEMNVSTLELGDSALYLCASRFEDTEAFFGQGTRLTVV.

This clonotype appeared many times. The rearrangement uses TRBV28 and TRBJ2-5; 11 bases are a match to TRBD2. V was pared by 4 bases and J by 6 bases, with 10 bases of the junction left unmatched. There are 16 residues in the CDR3. Per the germline V gene, CDR1 is MDHEN and CDR2 is SYDVKM. The DNA for the CDR3 is TGTGCCAGCAGTTCCCGGACTAGCGGGTGGGCTCAGACCCAGTACTTC. Protein product: CASSSRTSGWAQTQYF.

This clonotype was seen only once. This may be a read error: a much more frequent sequence differs by one nucleotide. Written as DNA, the CDR3 is TGTGCCAGCAGCACCACAGGGGGTAGCACTGAAGCTTTCTTT. Amino acid sequence: CASSTTGGSTEAFF. The chain has TRBV6-1 and TRBJ1-1, with 8 nucleotides matching TRBD1. J lost 4 bases, V lost 6 bases, and 7 bases had no gene match. The CDR3 sequence is 14 residues long. Germline-derived CDR1 and CDR2 are MNHNS and SASEGT.

This clonotype was seen ten or more times. This chain uses TRBV7-9 with TRBJ1-5, with TRBD1 matching 7 bases. Germline V lookup: CDR1 SEHNR, CDR2 FQNEAQ (reference sequence). The CDR3 covers 14 residues. The trim removed 1 base at V and 7 bases at J, leaving 4 bases unmatched. CDR3 nucleotide sequence: TGTGCCAGCAGCTTAGTAGGGGGCGAGCAGCCCCAGCATTTT. This gives the protein CASSLVGGEQPQHF.

CDR3 region: CASRRPGEPQHF. The CDR3 bases are TGTGCCAGCAGGCGGCCGGGTGAGCCCCAGCATTTT. The chain links TRBV27 to TRBJ1-5, with unresolved D. The CDR3 has 12 residues. Trimming left V 6 bases short and J 8 bases short, with 11 bases between. Germline V lookup: CDR1 MNHEY, CDR2 SMNVEV (reference sequence).

The table lists this clonotype with many counts. This chain joins TRBV6-2 or TRBV6-3 and TRBJ2-1; TRBD1 matches 9 bases. Trimming removed 6 bases from V and 3 bases from J; junction bases left unmatched: 12. This CDR3 comprises 17 residues. The germline CDR1 and CDR2 sequences are MNHEY and SVGEGT. The CDR3 here is CASRDRGKIVNYNEQFF. The CDR3, as DNA: TGTGCCAGCAGGGACAGGGGTAAAATAGTGAACTACAATGAGCAGTTCTTC.